These 11 T cell receptor beta chains were sequenced from one sample in a study of blood T cell repertoires in COVID-19. The data were produced by immunoSEQ multiplex PCR, yet TCRdb's version contains in-frame clones alone and is incomplete. The table has about 47,000 clones, around 65% seen once; the top ten hold 8.5% to 9%. The sequencing sample was made of peripheral blood. These receptors were obtained from a woman between 65 and 79 years old with acute or convalescent COVID-19.

The gene calls are TRBV7-3 and TRBJ2-1, with 7 bases aligning to TRBD2. V gave up 6 bases and J gave up 2 bases; unmatched junction bases: 4. CDR1 is SGHTA and CDR2 is FQGTGA in the germline V gene. This CDR3 has 14 amino acids. The CDR3 loop reads CASSQSGAYNEQFF. CDR3 nucleotides: TGTGCCAGCAGTCAAAGCGGGGCCTACAATGAGCAGTTCTTC.

The V call is TRBV4-1, the J call TRBJ2-2; 10 positions agree with TRBD1. The CDR3 sequence is 22 residues long. The V and J ends lost 0 bases and 2 bases, in that order; junction bases with no gene match: 18. CDR1 MGHRA and CDR2 YSYEKL come from the germline V gene. The CDR3 DNA is TGCGCCAGCAGCCAAGAACCAAGGACAGGGGGTAGATTCATAGGTAACACCGGGGAGCTGTTTTTT. Protein: CASSQEPRTGGRFIGNTGELFF.

The chain joins TRBV2 to TRBJ2-2, with TRBD2 as a possible D gene (6 bases). There are 15 residues in the CDR3. From germline, CDR1 is SNHLY and CDR2 FYNNEI. Trimming pared 5 bases from V and 2 bases from J, leaving 12 bases between. CDR3 nucleotides: TGTGCCAGCAGTCCGACTAGACAAAACACCGGGGAGCTGTTTTTT. It codes for CASSPTRQNTGELFF.

The chain combines TRBV28 with TRBJ2-7; 9 bases line up with TRBD1. Unmatched junction bases numbered 7, after V lost 3 bases and J lost 7 bases. The CDR3 totals 14 residues. Germline CDR1 and CDR2: MDHEN and SYDVKM. The CDR3 nucleotides are TGTGCCAGCAGTTTGGGGACAGGGTTGCGGGAGCAGTACTTC. Its translation: CASSLGTGLREQYF.

The chain combines TRBV4-2 with TRBJ2-1, with 12 positions matching TRBD2. The V gene's germline CDR1 is LGHNA and CDR2 YNFKEQ. The CDR3 extends over 16 amino acids. The V and J ends lost 1 base and 8 bases, in that order; junction bases with no gene match: 6. CDR3 nucleotide sequence: TGTGCCAGCAGCCAAGCACTAGCGGGGGGACTACATGAGCAGTTCTTC. This codes for CASSQALAGGLHEQFF.

This clone was seen only once. V gene TRBV19 combines with J gene TRBJ1-3; no definite D call. The CDR3 totals 13 residues. Germline-derived CDR1 and CDR2 are LNHDA and SQIVND (reference sequence). V lost 0 bases and J 9 bases, leaving 9 bases between the germline ends. CDR3 protein: CASSIDGWSTIYF. The CDR3 nucleotides read TGTGCCAGTAGTATAGACGGTTGGAGCACCATATATTTT.

The CDR3 is CASSPGSGEQYF. The CDR3 DNA follows: TGTGCCAGCAGCCCCGGTAGCGGGGAGCAGTACTTC. The J gene is TRBJ2-7, the V gene TRBV6-5, with 7 bases aligning to TRBD2. The CDR3 contains 12 residues. V was pared by 6 bases and J by 7 bases, with 6 bases of the junction left unmatched. CDR1 and CDR2 (germline): MNHEY, SVGAGI.

This clone came up once. The gene calls are TRBV11-2 and TRBJ2-2; possible D gene TRBD2, 6 bases. The V and J ends lost 5 bases and 6 bases respectively, with 16 bases between them. The CDR3 spans 15 residues. The germline V gene has CDR1 SGHAT and CDR2 FQNNGV. DNA for the CDR3: TGTGCCAGCAGCCCCGGGACTCTATTGGCCGGGGAGCTGTTTTTT. Translation: CASSPGTLLAGELFF.

As for this clone: The junction departs from germline at one end; a sequencing error may be responsible. This chain joins TRBV7-2 and TRBJ1-1; TRBD1 is a possible D gene (6 bases). The V gene's germline CDR1 is SGHTA and CDR2 FQGNSA. The CDR3 totals 12 residues. CDR3 protein: CASSLAGVGAFF. In DNA, the CDR3 is TGTGCCAGCAGCCTAGCAGGGGTTGGAGCTTTCTTT.

This clone has only a few counts. The chain has TRBV19 and TRBJ2-1; the match to TRBD1 covers 9 bases. This CDR3 comprises 18 residues. Losses at the gene ends were 4 bases for V and 1 base for J; bases not matched to a gene: 11. Germline V gene lookup returns CDR1 LNHDA and CDR2 SQIVND (reference sequence). This chain's CDR3 is CASSTGTGSSLSYNEQFF. The CDR3 DNA follows: TGTGCCAGTAGTACGGGGACAGGGAGTTCCTTGTCCTACAATGAGCAGTTCTTC.

A few counts support this clone. The chain has TRBV13 and TRBJ1-2; 8 bases match TRBD1. CDR1 and CDR2 from the germline V gene are PRHDT and FYEKMQ (reference sequence). The CDR3 extends over 15 amino acids. Trimming cost V 0 bases and J 6 bases; bases outside gene matches: 6. The CDR3 here is CASSLGRGRFHGYTF. CDR3 nucleotide sequence: TGTGCCAGCAGCTTAGGCAGGGGGCGTTTCCATGGCTACACCTTC.